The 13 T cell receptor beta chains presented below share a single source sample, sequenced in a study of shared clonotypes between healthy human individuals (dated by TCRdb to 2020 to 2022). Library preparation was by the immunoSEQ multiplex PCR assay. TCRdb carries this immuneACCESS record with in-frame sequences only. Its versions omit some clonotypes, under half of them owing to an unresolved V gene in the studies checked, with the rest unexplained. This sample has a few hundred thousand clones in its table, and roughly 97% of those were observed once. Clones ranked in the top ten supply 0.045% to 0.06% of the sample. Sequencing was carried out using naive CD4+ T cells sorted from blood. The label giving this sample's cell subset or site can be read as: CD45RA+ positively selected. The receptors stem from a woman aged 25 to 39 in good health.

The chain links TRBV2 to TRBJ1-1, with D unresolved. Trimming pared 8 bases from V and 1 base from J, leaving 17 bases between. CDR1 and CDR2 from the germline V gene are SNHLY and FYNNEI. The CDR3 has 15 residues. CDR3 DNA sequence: TGTGCCAGCGGGTTCAGAGAATTTCGGAACACTGAAGCTTTCTTT. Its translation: CASGFREFRNTEAFF.

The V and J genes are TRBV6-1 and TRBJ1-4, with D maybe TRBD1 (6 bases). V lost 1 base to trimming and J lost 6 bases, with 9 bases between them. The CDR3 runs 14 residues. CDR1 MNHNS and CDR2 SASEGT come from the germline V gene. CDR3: CASSEDRVDEKLFF. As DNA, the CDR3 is TGTGCCAGCAGTGAAGACAGGGTAGATGAAAAACTGTTTTTT.

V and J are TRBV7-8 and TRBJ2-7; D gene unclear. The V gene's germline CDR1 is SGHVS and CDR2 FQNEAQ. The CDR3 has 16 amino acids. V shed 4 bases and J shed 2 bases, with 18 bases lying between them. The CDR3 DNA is TGTGCCAGCAGCTCGAGTCGGTCCCATACCACCTACGAGCAGTACTTC. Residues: CASSSSRSHTTYEQYF. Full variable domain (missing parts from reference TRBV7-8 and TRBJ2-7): GAGVSQSPRYKVAKRGQDVALRCDPISGHVSLFWYQQALGQGPEFLTYFQNEAQLDKSGLPSDRFFAERPEGSVSTLKIQRTQQEDSAVYLCASSSSRSHTTYEQYFGPGTRLTVT.

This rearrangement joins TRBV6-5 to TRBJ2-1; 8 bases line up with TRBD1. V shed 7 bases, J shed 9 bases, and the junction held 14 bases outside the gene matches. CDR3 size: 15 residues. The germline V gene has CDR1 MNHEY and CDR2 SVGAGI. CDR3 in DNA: TGTGCCAGCAAAACTCGGACAGGGCTTACGGCTGAGCAGTTCTTC. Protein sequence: CASKTRTGLTAEQFF.

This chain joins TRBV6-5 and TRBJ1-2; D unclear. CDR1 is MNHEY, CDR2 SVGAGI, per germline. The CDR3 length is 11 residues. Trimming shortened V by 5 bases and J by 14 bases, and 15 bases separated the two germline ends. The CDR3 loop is CASSEVPVLTF. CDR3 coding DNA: TGTGCCAGCAGTGAAGTGCCGGTCCTGACCTTC.

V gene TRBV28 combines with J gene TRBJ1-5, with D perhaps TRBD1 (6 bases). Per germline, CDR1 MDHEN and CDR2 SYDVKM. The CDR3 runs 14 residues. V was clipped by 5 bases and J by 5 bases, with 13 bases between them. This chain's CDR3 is CASSEGDRDQPQHF. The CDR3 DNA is TGTGCCAGCAGTGAGGGGGACCGAGATCAGCCCCAGCATTTT.

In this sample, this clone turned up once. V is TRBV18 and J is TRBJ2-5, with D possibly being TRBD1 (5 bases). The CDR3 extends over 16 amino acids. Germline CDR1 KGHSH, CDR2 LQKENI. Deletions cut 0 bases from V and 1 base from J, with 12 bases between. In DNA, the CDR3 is TGTGCCAGCTCACCACCGGGGCTCGGAGTCCAAGAGACCCAGTACTTC. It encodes CASSPPGLGVQETQYF.

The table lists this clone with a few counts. The CDR3 loop is CASSASNQPQHF. CDR3 DNA sequence: TGTGCCAGCAGCGCGAGCAATCAGCCCCAGCATTTT. The V gene is TRBV2, the J gene TRBJ1-5; D is unresolved. In germline, CDR1 is SNHLY, CDR2 FYNNEI. CDR3 length: 12 residues. The ends were cut back, 6 bases at V and 1 base at J, with 4 bases in the middle.

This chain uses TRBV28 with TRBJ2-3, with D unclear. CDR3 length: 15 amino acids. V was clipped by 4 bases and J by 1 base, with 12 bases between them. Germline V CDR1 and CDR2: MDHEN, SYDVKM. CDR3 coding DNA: TGTGCCAGCAGTTCACTATCCCAACGCACAGATACGCAGTATTTT. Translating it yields CASSSLSQRTDTQYF. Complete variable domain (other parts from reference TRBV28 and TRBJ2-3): DVKVTQSSRYLVKRTGEKVFLECVQDMDHENMFWYRQDPGLGLRLIYFSYDVKMKEKGDIPEGYSVSREKKERFSLILESASTNQTSMYLCASSSLSQRTDTQYFGPGTRLTVL.

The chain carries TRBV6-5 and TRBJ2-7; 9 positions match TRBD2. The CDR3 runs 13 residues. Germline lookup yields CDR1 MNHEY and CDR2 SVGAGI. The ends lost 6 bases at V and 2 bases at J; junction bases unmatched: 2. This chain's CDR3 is CASRVAGAYEQYF. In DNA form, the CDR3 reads TGTGCCAGCAGGGTAGCGGGAGCCTACGAGCAGTACTTC.

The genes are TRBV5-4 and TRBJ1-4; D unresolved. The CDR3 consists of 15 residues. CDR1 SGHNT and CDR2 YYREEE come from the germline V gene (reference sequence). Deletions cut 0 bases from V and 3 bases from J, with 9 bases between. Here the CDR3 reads CASSLAGTSNEKLFF. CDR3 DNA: TGTGCCAGCAGCTTGGCGGGTACTTCTAATGAAAAACTGTTTTTT.

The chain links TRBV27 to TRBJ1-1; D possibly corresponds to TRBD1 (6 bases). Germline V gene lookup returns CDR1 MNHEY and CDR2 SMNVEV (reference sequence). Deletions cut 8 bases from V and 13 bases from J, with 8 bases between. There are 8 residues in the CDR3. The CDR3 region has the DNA TGTGCCAGCGTCAGGGGTTTCTTT. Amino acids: CASVRGFF.

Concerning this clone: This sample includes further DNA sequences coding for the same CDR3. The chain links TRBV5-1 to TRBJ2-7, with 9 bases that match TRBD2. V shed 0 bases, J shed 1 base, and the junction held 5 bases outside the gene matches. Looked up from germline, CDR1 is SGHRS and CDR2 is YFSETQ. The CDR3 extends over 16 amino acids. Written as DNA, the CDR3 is TGCGCCAGCAGCTTGGGGCCTAGCGGGAATTCCTACGAGCAGTACTTC. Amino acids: CASSLGPSGNSYEQYF. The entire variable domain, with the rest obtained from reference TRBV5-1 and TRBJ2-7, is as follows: KAGVTQTPRYLIKTRGQQVTLSCSPISGHRSVSWYQQTPGQGLQFLFEYFSETQRNKGNFPGRFSGRQFSNSRSEMNVSTLELGDSALYLCASSLGPSGNSYEQYFGPGTRLTVT.